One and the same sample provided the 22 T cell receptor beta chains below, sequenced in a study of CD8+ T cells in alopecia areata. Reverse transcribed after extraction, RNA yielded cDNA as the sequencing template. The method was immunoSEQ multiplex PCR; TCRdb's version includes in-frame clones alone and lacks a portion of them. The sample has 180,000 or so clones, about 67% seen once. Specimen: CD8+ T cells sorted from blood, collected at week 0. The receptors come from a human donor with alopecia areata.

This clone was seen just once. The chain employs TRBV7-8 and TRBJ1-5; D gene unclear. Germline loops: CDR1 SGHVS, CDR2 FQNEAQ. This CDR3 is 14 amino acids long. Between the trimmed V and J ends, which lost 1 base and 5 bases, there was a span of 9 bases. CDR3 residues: CASSLGEGDQPQHF. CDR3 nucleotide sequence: TGTGCCAGCAGCTTAGGCGAGGGCGATCAGCCCCAGCATTTT.

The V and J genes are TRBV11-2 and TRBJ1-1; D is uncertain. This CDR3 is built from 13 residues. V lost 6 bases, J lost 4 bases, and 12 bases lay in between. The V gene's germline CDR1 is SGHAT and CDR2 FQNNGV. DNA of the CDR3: TGTGCCAGCAGGGAGGCGGGGTCCACTGAAGCTTTCTTT. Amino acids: CASREAGSTEAFF.

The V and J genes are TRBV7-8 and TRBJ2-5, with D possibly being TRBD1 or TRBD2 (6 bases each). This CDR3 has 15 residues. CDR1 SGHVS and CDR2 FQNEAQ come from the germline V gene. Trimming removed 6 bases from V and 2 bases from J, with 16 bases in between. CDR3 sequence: CASRLGRRGQETQYF. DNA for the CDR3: TGTGCCAGCAGGCTTGGGCGGAGGGGGCAAGAGACCCAGTACTTC.

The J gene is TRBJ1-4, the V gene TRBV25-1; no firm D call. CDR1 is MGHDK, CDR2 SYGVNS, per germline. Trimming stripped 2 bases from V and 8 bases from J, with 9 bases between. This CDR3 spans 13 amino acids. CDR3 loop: CASSEGGWEKLFF. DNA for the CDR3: TGTGCCAGCAGTGAAGGCGGTTGGGAAAAACTGTTTTTT.

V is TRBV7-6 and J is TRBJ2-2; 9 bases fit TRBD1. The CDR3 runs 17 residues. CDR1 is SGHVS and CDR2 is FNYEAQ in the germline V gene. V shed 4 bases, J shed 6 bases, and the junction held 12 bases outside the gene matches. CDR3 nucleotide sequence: TGTGCCAGCAGCTCGCCATTTAGGACAGGGGTCTCCGGGGAGCTGTTTTTT. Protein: CASSSPFRTGVSGELFF.

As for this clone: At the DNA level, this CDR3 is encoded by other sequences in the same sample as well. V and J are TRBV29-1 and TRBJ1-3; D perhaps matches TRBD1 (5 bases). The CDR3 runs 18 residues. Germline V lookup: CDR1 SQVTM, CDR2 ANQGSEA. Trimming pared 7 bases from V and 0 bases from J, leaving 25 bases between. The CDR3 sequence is CSARYGTDPPSSGNTIYF. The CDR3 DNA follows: TGCAGCGCCAGGTACGGGACCGACCCCCCGAGCTCTGGAAACACCATATATTTT.

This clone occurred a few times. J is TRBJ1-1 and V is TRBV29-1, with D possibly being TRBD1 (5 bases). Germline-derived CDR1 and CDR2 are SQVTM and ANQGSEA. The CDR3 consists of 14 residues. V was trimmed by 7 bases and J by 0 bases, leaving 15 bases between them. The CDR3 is CSAAGTLMNTEAFF. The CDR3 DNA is TGCAGCGCCGCCGGGACTCTAATGAACACTGAAGCTTTCTTT.

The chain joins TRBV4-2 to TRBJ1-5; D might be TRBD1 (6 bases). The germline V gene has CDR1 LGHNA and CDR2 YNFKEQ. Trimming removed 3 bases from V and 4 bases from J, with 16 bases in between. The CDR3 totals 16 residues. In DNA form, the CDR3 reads TGTGCCAGCAGCCAGGAATGGACAGATTGGAATCAGCCCCAGCATTTT. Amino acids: CASSQEWTDWNQPQHF.

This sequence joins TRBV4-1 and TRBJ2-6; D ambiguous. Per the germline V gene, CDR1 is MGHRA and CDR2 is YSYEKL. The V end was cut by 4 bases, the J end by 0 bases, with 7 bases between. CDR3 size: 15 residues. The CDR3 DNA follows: TGCGCCAGCAGCCCGGCTACCTCTGGGGCCAACGTCCTGACTTTC. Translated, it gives CASSPATSGANVLTF.

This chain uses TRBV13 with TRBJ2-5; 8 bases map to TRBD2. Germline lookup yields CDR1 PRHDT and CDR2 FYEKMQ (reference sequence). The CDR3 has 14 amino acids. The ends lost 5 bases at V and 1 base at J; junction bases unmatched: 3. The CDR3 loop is CASSLAGIQETQYF. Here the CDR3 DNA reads TGTGCCAGCAGCCTAGCGGGCATCCAAGAGACCCAGTACTTC.

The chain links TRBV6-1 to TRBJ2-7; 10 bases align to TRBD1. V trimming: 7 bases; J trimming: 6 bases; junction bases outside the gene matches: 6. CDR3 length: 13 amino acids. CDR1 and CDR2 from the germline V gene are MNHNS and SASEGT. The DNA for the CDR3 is TGTGCCAGCAAAGGGACAGGGGCGGGCGAGCAGTACTTC. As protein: CASKGTGAGEQYF.

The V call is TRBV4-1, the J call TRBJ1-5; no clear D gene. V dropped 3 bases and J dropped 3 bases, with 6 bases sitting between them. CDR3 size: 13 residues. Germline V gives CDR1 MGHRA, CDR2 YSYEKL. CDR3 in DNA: TGCGCCAGCAGCCAGAACATCAATCAGCCCCAGCATTTT. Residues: CASSQNINQPQHF.

The CDR3 sequence: CATESSDSYTF. In DNA, the CDR3 is TGTGCCACAGAAAGTTCGGATTCCTACACCTTC. The gene calls are TRBV6-1 and TRBJ1-2; D is undetermined. V gave up 10 bases and J gave up 10 bases, with 16 bases separating them. The CDR3 length is 11 residues. Germline V gene data show CDR1 as MNHNS and CDR2 as SASEGT.

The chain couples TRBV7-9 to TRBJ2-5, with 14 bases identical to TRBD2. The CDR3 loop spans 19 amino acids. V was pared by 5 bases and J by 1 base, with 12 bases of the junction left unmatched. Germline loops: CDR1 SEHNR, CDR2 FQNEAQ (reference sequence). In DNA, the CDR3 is TGTGCCAGCAGCCCTAGGACGCCCGGGACTAGCGGGGGCCAAGAGACCCAGTACTTC. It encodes CASSPRTPGTSGGQETQYF.

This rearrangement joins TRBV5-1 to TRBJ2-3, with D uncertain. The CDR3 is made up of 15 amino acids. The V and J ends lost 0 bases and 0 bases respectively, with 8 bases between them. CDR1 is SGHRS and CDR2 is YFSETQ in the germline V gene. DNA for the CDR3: TGCGCCAGCAGCTTGGAGGGCAGGAGCACAGATACGCAGTATTTT. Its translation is CASSLEGRSTDTQYF.

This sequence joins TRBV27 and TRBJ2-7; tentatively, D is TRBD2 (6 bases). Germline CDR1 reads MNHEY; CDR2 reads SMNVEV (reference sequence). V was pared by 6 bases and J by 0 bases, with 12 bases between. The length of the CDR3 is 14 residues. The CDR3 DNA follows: TGTGCCAGCAGGAGCTTGGGACTCTCCTACGAGCAGTACTTC. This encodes CASRSLGLSYEQYF.

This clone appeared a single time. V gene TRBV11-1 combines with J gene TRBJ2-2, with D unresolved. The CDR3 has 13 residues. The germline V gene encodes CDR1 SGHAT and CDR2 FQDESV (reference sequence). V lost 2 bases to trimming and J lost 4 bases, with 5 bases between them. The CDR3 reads CASSLWGTGELFF. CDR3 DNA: TGTGCCAGCAGCTTATGGGGCACCGGGGAGCTGTTTTTT.

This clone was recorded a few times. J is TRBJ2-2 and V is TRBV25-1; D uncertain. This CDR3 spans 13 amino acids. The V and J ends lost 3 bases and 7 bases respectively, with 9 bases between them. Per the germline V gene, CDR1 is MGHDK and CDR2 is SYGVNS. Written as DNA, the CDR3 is TGTGCCAGCAGTGACTTCTTTGGCGGGGAGCTGTTTTTT. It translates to CASSDFFGGELFF.

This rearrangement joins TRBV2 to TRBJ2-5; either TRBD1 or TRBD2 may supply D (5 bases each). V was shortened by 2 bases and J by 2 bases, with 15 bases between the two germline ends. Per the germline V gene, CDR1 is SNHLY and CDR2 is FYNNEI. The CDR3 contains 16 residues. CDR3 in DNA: TGTGCCAGCAGTGAAACACCAGAGAGGGGTCAAGAGACCCAGTACTTC. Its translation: CASSETPERGQETQYF.

For the CDR3, the DNA is TGTGCCAGCAGCTTCGGGACGGGGACGGGGGATGCTTTCTTT. This encodes CASSFGTGTGDAFF. The rearrangement uses TRBV5-6 and TRBJ1-1; maybe TRBD1 (5 bases). V was trimmed by 2 bases and J by 11 bases, leaving 19 bases between them. The CDR3 totals 14 residues. Germline lookup yields CDR1 SGHDT and CDR2 YYEEEE.

In DNA form, the CDR3 reads TGCGCCAGCAGCTTGGCGGACAGGGGGCTCCCGTATGAGCAGTACTTC. This translates into CASSLADRGLPYEQYF. The chain combines TRBV5-1 with TRBJ2-7; TRBD1 agrees at 11 bases. V lost 0 bases, J lost 7 bases, and 9 bases stayed unmatched. This CDR3 has 16 amino acids. Germline-derived CDR1 and CDR2 are SGHRS and YFSETQ.

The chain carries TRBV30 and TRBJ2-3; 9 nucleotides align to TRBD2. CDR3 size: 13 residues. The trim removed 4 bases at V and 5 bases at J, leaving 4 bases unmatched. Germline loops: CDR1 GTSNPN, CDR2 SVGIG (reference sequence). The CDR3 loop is CAWTSGILDTQYF. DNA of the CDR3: TGTGCCTGGACTAGCGGGATTTTAGATACGCAGTATTTT.